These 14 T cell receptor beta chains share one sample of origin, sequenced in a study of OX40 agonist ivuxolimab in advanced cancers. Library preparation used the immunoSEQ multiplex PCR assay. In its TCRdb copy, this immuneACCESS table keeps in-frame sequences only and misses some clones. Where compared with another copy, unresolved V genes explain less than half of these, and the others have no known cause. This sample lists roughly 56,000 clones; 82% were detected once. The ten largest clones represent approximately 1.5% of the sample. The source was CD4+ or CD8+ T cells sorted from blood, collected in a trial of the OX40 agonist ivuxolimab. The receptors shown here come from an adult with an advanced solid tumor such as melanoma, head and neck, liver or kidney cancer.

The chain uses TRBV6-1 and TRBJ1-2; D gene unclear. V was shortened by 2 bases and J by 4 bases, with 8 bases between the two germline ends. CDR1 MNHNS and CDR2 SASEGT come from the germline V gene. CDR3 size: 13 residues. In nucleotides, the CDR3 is TGTGCCAGCAGTGAAATGGTAGGCTATGGCTACACCTTC. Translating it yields CASSEMVGYGYTF.

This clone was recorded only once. CDR3 nucleotide sequence: TGTGCCAGCAGTGAGAGGTTTAACTCGGAAGCTTTCTTT. Translation: CASSERFNSEAFF. The V call is TRBV2, the J call TRBJ1-1; D is undetermined. The CDR3 contains 13 residues. Trimming stripped 3 bases from V and 8 bases from J, with 13 bases between. Germline V gene data show CDR1 as SNHLY and CDR2 as FYNNEI.

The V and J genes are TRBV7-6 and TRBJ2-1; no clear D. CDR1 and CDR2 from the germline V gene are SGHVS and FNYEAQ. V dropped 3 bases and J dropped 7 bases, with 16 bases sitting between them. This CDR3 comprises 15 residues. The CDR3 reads CASSFKGPGRNEQFF. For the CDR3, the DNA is TGTGCCAGCAGCTTCAAAGGACCTGGGCGGAATGAGCAGTTCTTC.

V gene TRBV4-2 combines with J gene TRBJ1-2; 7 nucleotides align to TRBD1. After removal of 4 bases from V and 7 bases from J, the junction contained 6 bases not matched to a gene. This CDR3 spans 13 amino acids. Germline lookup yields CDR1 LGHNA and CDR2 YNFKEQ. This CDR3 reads CASSRQEGAGYTF. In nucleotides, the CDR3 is TGTGCCAGCAGCCGGCAGGAGGGGGCTGGCTACACCTTC.

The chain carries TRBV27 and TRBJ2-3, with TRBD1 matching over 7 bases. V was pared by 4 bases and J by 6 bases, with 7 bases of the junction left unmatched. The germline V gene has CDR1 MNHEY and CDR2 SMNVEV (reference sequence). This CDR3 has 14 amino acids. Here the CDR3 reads CASSSVDRDDTQYF. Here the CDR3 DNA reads TGTGCCAGCAGTTCCGTTGACAGGGATGATACGCAGTATTTT.

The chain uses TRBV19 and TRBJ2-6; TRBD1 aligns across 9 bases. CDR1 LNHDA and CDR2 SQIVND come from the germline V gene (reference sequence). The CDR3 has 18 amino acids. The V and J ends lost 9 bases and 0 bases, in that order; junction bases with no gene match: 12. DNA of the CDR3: TGTGCCAGAACCGAAGGGGACAGGGTCAGCTCTGGGGCCAACGTCCTGACTTTC. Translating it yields CARTEGDRVSSGANVLTF.

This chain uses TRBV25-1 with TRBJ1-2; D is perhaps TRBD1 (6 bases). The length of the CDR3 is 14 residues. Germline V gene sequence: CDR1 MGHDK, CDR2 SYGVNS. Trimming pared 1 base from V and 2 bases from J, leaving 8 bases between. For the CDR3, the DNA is TGTGCCAGCAGTGAATCGGACAGAAACTATGGCTACACCTTC. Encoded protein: CASSESDRNYGYTF.

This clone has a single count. CDR3 sequence reads: CASSFWEGGELFF. CDR3 in DNA: TGTGCCAGCAGCTTCTGGGAAGGCGGGGAGCTGTTTTTT. The chain links TRBV7-2 to TRBJ2-2, with D hard to call. With 3 bases removed from V and 7 bases from J, the gap between germline ends came to 9 bases. This CDR3 region has 13 residues. Germline assignment: CDR1 SGHTA and CDR2 FQGNSA.

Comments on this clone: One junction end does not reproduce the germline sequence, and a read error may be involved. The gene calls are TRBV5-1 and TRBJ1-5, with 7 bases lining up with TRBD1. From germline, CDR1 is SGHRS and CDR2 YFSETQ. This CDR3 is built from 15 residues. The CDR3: CASSLGGGRNQPQHF. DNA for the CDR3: TGTGCCAGCAGCCTAGGAGGGGGCCGCAATCAGCCCCAGCATTTT.

Here the CDR3 DNA reads TGTGCCAGCAGCTTAGTAGGGGCAGGGGAGGCTTTCTTT. Protein sequence: CASSLVGAGEAFF. The V and J genes are TRBV7-2 and TRBJ1-1, with D possibly matching TRBD1 (6 bases). V dropped 1 base and J dropped 11 bases, with 14 bases sitting between them. Germline CDR1 reads SGHTA; CDR2 reads FQGNSA. This CDR3 has 13 amino acids. Looking up the rest from reference TRBV7-2 and TRBJ1-1 gives the full variable domain: GAGVSQSPSNKVTEKGKDVELRCDPISGHTALYWYRQSLGQGLEFLIYFQGNSAPDKSGLPSDRFSAERTGGSVSTLTIQRTQQEDSAVYLCASSLVGAGEAFFGQGTRLTVV.

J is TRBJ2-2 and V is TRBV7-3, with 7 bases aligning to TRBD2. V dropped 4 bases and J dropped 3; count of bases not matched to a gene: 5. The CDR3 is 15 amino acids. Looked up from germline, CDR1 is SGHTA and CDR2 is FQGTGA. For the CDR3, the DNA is TGTGCCAGCAGCTCAACGGGGGGACACACCGGGGAGCTGTTTTTT. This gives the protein CASSSTGGHTGELFF.

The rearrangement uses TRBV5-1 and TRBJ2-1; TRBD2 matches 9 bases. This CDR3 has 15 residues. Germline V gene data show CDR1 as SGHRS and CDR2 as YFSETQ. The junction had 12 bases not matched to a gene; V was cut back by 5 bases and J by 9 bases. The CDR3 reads CASSFRTSAGGEQFF. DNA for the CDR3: TGCGCCAGCAGTTTTCGGACTAGCGCCGGTGGTGAGCAGTTCTTC. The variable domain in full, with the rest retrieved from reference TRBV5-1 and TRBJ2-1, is KAGVTQTPRYLIKTRGQQVTLSCSPISGHRSVSWYQQTPGQGLQFLFEYFSETQRNKGNFPGRFSGRQFSNSRSEMNVSTLELGDSALYLCASSFRTSAGGEQFFGPGTRLTVL.

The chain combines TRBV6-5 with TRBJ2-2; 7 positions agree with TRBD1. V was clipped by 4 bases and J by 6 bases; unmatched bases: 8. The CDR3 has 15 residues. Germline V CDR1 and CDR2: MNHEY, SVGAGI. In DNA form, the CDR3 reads TGTGCCAGCAGTTGGAGACAGGGTGGGTCCGGGGAGCTGTTTTTT. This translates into CASSWRQGGSGELFF.

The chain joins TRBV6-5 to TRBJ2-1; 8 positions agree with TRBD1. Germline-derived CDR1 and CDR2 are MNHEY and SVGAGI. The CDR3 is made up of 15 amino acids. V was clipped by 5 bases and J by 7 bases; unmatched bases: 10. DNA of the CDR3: TGTGCCAGCAGTCCCGGGACAGGAGAGGGGAATGAGCAGTTCTTC. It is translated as CASSPGTGEGNEQFF.